The 13 T cell receptor beta chains in this list originate from one sample, sequenced in a study of blood T cell repertoires in COVID-19. The table came from immunoSEQ multiplex PCR; TCRdb's copy has only in-frame clones and leaves some out. Of 290,000 or so clones in the sample, about nine tenths were seen once. The sample taken for sequencing was peripheral blood. All receptors derive from a man aged 18 to 30 with active or convalescent COVID-19.

The chain is built from TRBV15 and TRBJ1-6; the D gene is possibly TRBD1 (5 bases). CDR3 length: 12 amino acids. In germline, CDR1 is LNHNV, CDR2 YYDKDF (reference sequence). Between the trimmed V and J ends, which lost 8 bases and 9 bases, there was a span of 11 bases. Here the CDR3 reads CATGQGISPLHF. For the CDR3, the DNA is TGTGCCACCGGGCAGGGAATTTCACCCCTCCACTTT.

This rearrangement joins TRBV7-6 to TRBJ2-1; TRBD2 is a possible D gene (6 bases). V was shortened by 5 bases and J by 0 bases, with 11 bases between the two germline ends. The CDR3 sequence is 15 residues long. Germline assignment: CDR1 SGHVS and CDR2 FNYEAQ. This CDR3 reads CASSEGLLSYNEQFF. The CDR3 nucleotides are TGTGCCAGCAGCGAGGGACTTCTCTCCTACAATGAGCAGTTCTTC.

As concerns this clone: Germline and junction disagree at one end, which may indicate a read error. CDR3 nucleotide sequence: TGTGCCAGTAGTTCAACCGGGACAGGGCCGTTGGGAATTGCGTGG. Translation gives CASSSTGTGPLGIAW. The rearrangement joins TRBV19 to TRBJ2-7; 9 nucleotides line up with TRBD1. CDR3 length: 15 residues. The germline V gene encodes CDR1 LNHDA and CDR2 SQIVND (reference sequence).

V usage is TRBV15 and J usage is TRBJ1-5; a possible D gene is TRBD1 (6 bases). The CDR3 is 17 amino acids. Germline assignment: CDR1 LNHNV and CDR2 YYDKDF (reference sequence). The V and J ends lost 3 bases and 6 bases respectively, with 21 bases between them. CDR3 sequence reads: CATSSPAGVGYGQPQHF. The CDR3 nucleotides read TGTGCCACCAGCAGCCCTGCAGGGGTGGGATATGGTCAGCCCCAGCATTTT. Variable domain in full (rest from reference TRBV15 and TRBJ1-5): DAMVIQNPRYQVTQFGKPVTLSCSQTLNHNVMYWYQQKSSQAPKLLFHYYDKDFNNEADTPDNFQSRRPNTSFCFLDIRSPGLGDTAMYLCATSSPAGVGYGQPQHFGDGTRLSIL.

In this sample, this clone turned up a few times. The chain is built from TRBV11-2 and TRBJ1-5; the D is unclear. The V and J ends lost 4 bases and 3 bases respectively, with 10 bases between them. This CDR3 comprises 14 residues. Looked up from germline, CDR1 is SGHAT and CDR2 is FQNNGV. CDR3: CASSSRTNNQPQHF. Here the CDR3 DNA reads TGTGCCAGCAGCTCGCGAACTAACAATCAGCCCCAGCATTTT.

The chain links TRBV9 to TRBJ2-1; tentatively, D is TRBD1 (5 bases). Trimming took off 0 bases at V and 5 bases at J, with 6 bases between the two ends. The CDR3 sequence is 13 residues long. Per the germline V gene, CDR1 is SGDLS and CDR2 is YYNGEE. Here the CDR3 reads CASSVVGDNEQFF. The CDR3 DNA reads as TGTGCCAGCAGCGTAGTAGGGGACAATGAGCAGTTCTTC.

The rearrangement joins TRBV6-5 to TRBJ2-7; D perhaps matches TRBD1 (5 bases). The CDR3 has 16 residues. In germline, CDR1 is MNHEY, CDR2 SVGAGI. V was clipped by 2 bases and J by 2 bases, with 16 bases between them. The CDR3 nucleotides are TGTGCCAGCAGTTACCGGTGGGGCAGGGTAACCTACGAGCAGTACTTC. It encodes CASSYRWGRVTYEQYF.

The chain couples TRBV4-1 to TRBJ1-4; D uncertain. V was shortened by 1 base and J by 3 bases, with 12 bases between the two germline ends. Germline loops: CDR1 MGHRA, CDR2 YSYEKL. The CDR3 consists of 16 residues. The chain's CDR3 is CASSQAVSVSNEKLFF. The DNA of the CDR3 is TGCGCCAGCAGCCAAGCGGTATCTGTATCTAATGAAAAACTGTTTTTT.

A single count supports this clone. The V gene is TRBV18, the J gene TRBJ1-1; D not resolved. Germline V gene sequence: CDR1 KGHSH, CDR2 LQKENI. This CDR3 comprises 15 residues. V gave up 0 bases and J gave up 0 bases, with 8 bases separating them. For the CDR3, the DNA is TGTGCCAGCTCACCACCGGAGGGATTGAACACTGAAGCTTTCTTT. As protein: CASSPPEGLNTEAFF.

This clone came up a few times. This sequence joins TRBV6-2 or TRBV6-3 and TRBJ2-2, with 7 positions matching TRBD2. The germline CDR1 and CDR2 sequences are MNHEY and SVGEGT. This CDR3 contains 13 residues. The V and J ends lost 6 bases and 4 bases, in that order; junction bases with no gene match: 2. The CDR3 loop is CASSTSATGELFF. CDR3 nucleotide sequence: TGTGCCAGCAGCACTAGCGCCACCGGGGAGCTGTTTTTT.

The chain carries TRBV27 and TRBJ1-6; D ambiguous. With 6 bases removed from V and 0 bases from J, the gap between germline ends came to 6 bases. From germline, CDR1 is MNHEY and CDR2 SMNVEV (reference sequence). This CDR3 has 14 amino acids. CDR3 bases: TGTGCCAGCAGGATGAGCTCCTATAATTCACCCCTCCACTTT. This gives the protein CASRMSSYNSPLHF.

The J gene is TRBJ2-5, the V gene TRBV7-9, with D perhaps TRBD2 (5 bases). CDR1 and CDR2 (germline): SEHNR, FQNEAQ (reference sequence). CDR3 size: 16 residues. Trimming removed 5 bases at V and 2 bases at J, with 18 bases between. CDR3 loop: CASSITGYGGQETQYF. The DNA of the CDR3 is TGTGCCAGCAGCATCACGGGATACGGTGGGCAAGAGACCCAGTACTTC.

The chain employs TRBV6-5 and TRBJ1-5; possibly TRBD1 for D (5 bases). The germline V gene has CDR1 MNHEY and CDR2 SVGAGI. The CDR3 runs to 13 residues. V lost 6 bases and J lost 6, with 12 bases in between. The CDR3 spells CASSSGVSQPQHF. DNA for the CDR3: TGTGCCAGCAGCTCGGGGGTCTCTCAGCCCCAGCATTTT.